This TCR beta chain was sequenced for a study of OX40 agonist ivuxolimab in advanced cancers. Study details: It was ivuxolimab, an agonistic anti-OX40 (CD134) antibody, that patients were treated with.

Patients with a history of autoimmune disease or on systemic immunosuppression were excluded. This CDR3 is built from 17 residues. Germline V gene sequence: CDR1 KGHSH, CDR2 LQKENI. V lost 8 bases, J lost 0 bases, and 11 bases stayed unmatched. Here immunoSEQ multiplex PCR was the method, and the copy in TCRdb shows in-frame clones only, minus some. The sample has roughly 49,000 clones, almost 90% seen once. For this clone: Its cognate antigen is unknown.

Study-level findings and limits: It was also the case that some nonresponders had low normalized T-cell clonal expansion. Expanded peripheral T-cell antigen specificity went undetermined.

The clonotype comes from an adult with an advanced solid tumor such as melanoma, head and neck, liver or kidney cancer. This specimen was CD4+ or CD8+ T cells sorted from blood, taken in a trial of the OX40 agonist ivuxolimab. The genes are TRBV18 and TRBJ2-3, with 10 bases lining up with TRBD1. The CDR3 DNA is TGTGCCAGCCAGGGACAGGGGTCGCGAAGTAGCACAGATACGCAGTATTTT. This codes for CASQGQGSRSSTDTQYF.